The 4 T cell receptor beta chains given below trace back to one sample, sequenced in a study of molecular identifiers for immune sequencing clone quantification. TCRdb used MiXCR to reprocess the PCR reads, holding one entry per CDR3 protein. The table has hundreds of thousands of distinct CDR3 sequences, about 23% seen once. The sequencing sample was made of naive CD8+ T cells from blood, with Jurkat cell RNA spiked in. Subset defined: FACS-sorted CD8+CD4-CCR7+CD45RA+ naive T cells. The receptors shown here come from a human donor in good health. Some libraries in this study had Jurkat cell RNA spiked in.

This clonotype was seen at least ten times. The chain joins TRBV7-9 to TRBJ2-1, with TRBD2 identical over 8 bases. In germline, CDR1 is SEHNR, CDR2 FQNEAQ (reference sequence). V lost 4 bases to trimming and J lost 2 bases; unmatched junction nucleotides: 4. The CDR3 length is 15 residues. CDR3 in DNA: TGTGCCAGCAGCTCCCAGCGGGGGACCTACAATGAGCAGTTCTTC. Protein: CASSSQRGTYNEQFF. The variable domain in full, completed from reference TRBV7-9 and TRBJ2-1, reads DTGVSQNPRHKITKRGQNVTFRCDPISEHNRLYWYRQTLGQGPEFLTYFQNEAQLEKSRLLSDRFSAERPKGSFSTLEIQRTEQGDSAMYLCASSSQRGTYNEQFFGPGTRLTVL.

This clonotype has more than one count but fewer than ten. The rearrangement uses TRBV6-9 and TRBJ2-7; possible D gene TRBD1, 6 bases. The CDR3 sequence is 15 residues long. Trimming removed 0 bases at V and 2 bases at J, with 11 bases between. CDR1 is MNHGY, CDR2 SVAAGI, per germline. CDR3 DNA sequence: TGTGCCAGCAGTTATTCGCAGGGGAACCCCTACGAGCAGTACTTC. It specifies CASSYSQGNPYEQYF.

Notes on this clonotype: As the CDR3 is not closed by the conserved phenylalanine or tryptophan, this likely results from a read error. The V gene is TRBV7-6, the J gene TRBJ2-5, with no clear D. Trimming took 5 bases from V and 4 from J, leaving 14 bases between them. Germline lookup yields CDR1 SGHVS and CDR2 FNYEAQ. The CDR3 spans 14 residues. The CDR3 protein is CASSPQTYLETQYI. In DNA, the CDR3 is TGTGCCAGCAGCCCACAGACGTACCTAGAGACCCAGTACATA.

The CDR3 region is CASRGDRVDNGYTF. CDR3 nucleotides: TGTGCCAGCAGGGGGGACAGGGTGGACAATGGCTACACCTTC. The J gene is TRBJ1-2, the V gene TRBV27, with 9 bases lining up with TRBD1. The CDR3 contains 14 residues. The junction had 8 bases not matched to a gene; V was cut back by 6 bases and J by 6 bases. Germline V gene data show CDR1 as MNHEY and CDR2 as SMNVEV (reference sequence).